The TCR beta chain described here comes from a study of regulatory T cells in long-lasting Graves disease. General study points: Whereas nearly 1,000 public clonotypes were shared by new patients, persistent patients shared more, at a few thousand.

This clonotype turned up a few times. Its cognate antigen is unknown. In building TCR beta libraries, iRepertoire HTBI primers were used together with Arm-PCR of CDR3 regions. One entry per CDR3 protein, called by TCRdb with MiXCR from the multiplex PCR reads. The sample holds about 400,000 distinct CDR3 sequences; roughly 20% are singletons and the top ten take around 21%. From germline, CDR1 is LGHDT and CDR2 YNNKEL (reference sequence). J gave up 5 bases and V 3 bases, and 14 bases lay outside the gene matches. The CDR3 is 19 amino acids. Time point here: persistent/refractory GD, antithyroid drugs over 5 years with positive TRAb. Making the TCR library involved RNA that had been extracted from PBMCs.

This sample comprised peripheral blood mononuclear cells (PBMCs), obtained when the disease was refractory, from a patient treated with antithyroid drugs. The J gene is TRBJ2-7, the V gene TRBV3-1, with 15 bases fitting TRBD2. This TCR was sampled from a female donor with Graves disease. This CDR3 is CASSHPHRGLAGGPNEQYF. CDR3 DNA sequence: TGTGCCAGCAGCCACCCGCACCGAGGACTAGCGGGAGGGCCCAACGAGCAGTACTTC.